The entry below gives a single T cell receptor (beta chain) sequence along with its context. Its antigen is unknown. This sample was taken from a study of OX40 agonist ivuxolimab in advanced cancers. Germline values: CDR1 MNHEY, CDR2 SMNVEV (reference sequence). The CDR3 length is 15 residues. V lost 2 bases and J lost 2; bases outside the gene matches: 1. Blood was sampled at baseline, cycle 4 day 1, and cycle 7 day 1. Libraries were prepared by immunoSEQ multiplex PCR; TCRdb keeps only in-frame clonotypes and omits some of them. The sample has more than 65,000 clones; 89% are singletons. Points from the study as a whole: CD8+ T cells showed, on average, more clonal expansion than CD4+ cells. Nonresponders, in some cases, also had low normalized T-cell clonal expansion.

The TCR comes from an adult with an advanced solid tumor such as melanoma, head and neck, liver or kidney cancer. This chain connects TRBV27 to TRBJ1-5; 9 bases fit TRBD1. Material: CD4+ or CD8+ T cells sorted from blood, obtained in a trial of the OX40 agonist ivuxolimab. The CDR3 DNA sequence: TGTGCCAGCAGTTTAGGGACAGGGCGCAATCAGCCCCAGCATTTT. This gives the protein CASSLGTGRNQPQHF.